These 6 T cell receptor beta chains originate from one sample sequenced in a study of blood T cells in healthy people across ages. The authors ran a second PCR of about 6 to 11 cycles using a sample-barcoded 5' primer and a J-beta primer mix. TCRdb ran MiXCR on the 5' RACE reads and lists one entry per CDR3 protein. The sample contains 800,000 to 1,300,000 distinct CDR3 sequences, approximately 25% of which appear only once. These data also featured in a second study, about T cells of mothers and their children.

Sequences were obtained from blood. The receptors here all came from a girl aged 2-10 years in good health.

The chain carries TRBV20-1 and TRBJ1-1, with D hard to call. CDR1 and CDR2 from the germline V gene are DFQATT and SNEGSKA (reference sequence). This CDR3 is built from 11 residues. The V gene lost 0 bases and the J gene lost 8 bases, with 7 bases spanning the gap. The CDR3 coding sequence is TGCAGTGCTAGAGACGGGCAAGAAGCTTTCTTT. Its translation is CSARDGQEAFF.

In its sample, this clonotype was seen once. The rearrangement uses TRBV7-8 and TRBJ2-7, with TRBD2 matching 13 bases. Germline CDR1 is SGHVS and CDR2 is FQNEAQ. Trimming removed 5 bases from V and 2 bases from J; junction bases left unmatched: 9. The CDR3 length is 17 residues. CDR3 protein: CASSGLGTSGNPYEQYF. CDR3 in DNA: TGTGCCAGCAGCGGACTCGGGACTAGCGGGAACCCCTACGAGCAGTACTTC.

The CDR3 loop is CASQREDNEQFF. CDR3 in DNA: TGTGCCAGCCAGCGGGAGGACAATGAGCAGTTCTTC. The chain recombines TRBV7-9 with TRBJ2-1, with TRBD2 identical over 9 bases. V shed 8 bases, J shed 5 bases, and the junction held 1 base outside the gene matches. CDR3 length: 12 amino acids. Germline assignment: CDR1 SEHNR and CDR2 FQNEAQ (reference sequence).

This clonotype has just a few counts. The CDR3 coding sequence is TGTGCCACCGGAAGCCCGGGAGGCTCCTACAATGAGCAGTTCTTC. It specifies CATGSPGGSYNEQFF. V and J are TRBV24-1 and TRBJ2-1, with 7 nucleotides matching TRBD2. The germline CDR1 and CDR2 sequences are KGHDR and SFDVKD. The CDR3 is 15 residues long. Losses at the gene ends were 9 bases for V and 0 bases for J; bases not matched to a gene: 7.

J is TRBJ1-6 and V is TRBV12-3 or TRBV12-4, with a possible D match to TRBD1 (5 bases). V lost 6 bases and J lost 10, with 16 bases in between. CDR3 length equals 14 residues. CDR3 sequence: CASSNEGIGSPLHF. The DNA of the CDR3 is TGTGCCAGCAGCAACGAGGGGATAGGATCACCCCTCCACTTT.

The chain employs TRBV6-1 and TRBJ2-5; 15 bases align to TRBD2. Germline lookup yields CDR1 MNHNS and CDR2 SASEGT. After removal of 3 bases from V and 5 bases from J, the junction contained 7 bases not matched to a gene. The CDR3 consists of 17 residues. The CDR3 reads CASSEGLAGGIGETQYF. In DNA form, the CDR3 reads TGTGCCAGCAGTGAGGGACTAGCGGGGGGCATAGGGGAGACCCAGTACTTC.